The 15 T cell receptor beta chains given below trace back to one sample, sequenced in a study of graft-versus-host responses after intestinal transplantation. Their specific antigens are unknown. Using immunoSEQ multiplex PCR, the repertoire was profiled, and TCRdb retains in-frame clones only, with some absent. The repertoire holds some 23,000 clones, with around 80% as singletons. The sample in question was unstimulated CD8+ T cells sorted from spleen or lymph node cells, obtained before transplant. These receptors came from a human donor who was the organ donor for an intestinal transplant.

The chain links TRBV4-3 to TRBJ2-2; D is unclear. Trimming cost V 5 bases and J 3 bases, with 7 bases left between them. The CDR3 is 13 residues long. Germline V lookup: CDR1 LGHNA, CDR2 YSLEER. The CDR3 nucleotides are TGCGCCAGCAGCTACAGTTACACCGGGGAGCTGTTTTTT. Translated: CASSYSYTGELFF.

The gene calls are TRBV29-1 and TRBJ1-1; TRBD1 matches 7 bases. The CDR3 extends over 13 amino acids. The germline CDR1 and CDR2 sequences are SQVTM and ANQGSEA. The junction had 9 bases not matched to a gene; V was cut back by 5 bases and J by 6 bases. The CDR3 spells CSVRTGTFAEAFF. The CDR3 nucleotides are TGCAGCGTTAGGACAGGTACCTTCGCTGAAGCTTTCTTT.

The V call is TRBV7-9, the J call TRBJ2-7; D ambiguous. This CDR3 is 11 amino acids long. V dropped 5 bases and J dropped 0 bases, with 2 bases sitting between them. CDR1 SEHNR and CDR2 FQNEAQ come from the germline V gene (reference sequence). The CDR3 nucleotides are TGTGCCAGCAGCGACTCCTACGAGCAGTACTTC. Amino acid sequence: CASSDSYEQYF.

This clone has only a few counts. The rearrangement joins TRBV7-9 to TRBJ2-7, with D perhaps matching TRBD2 (5 bases). Germline V gives CDR1 SEHNR, CDR2 FQNEAQ (reference sequence). The V end was cut by 11 bases, the J end by 0 bases, with 17 bases between. The CDR3 has 14 amino acids. The CDR3 protein is CASGSSGSSYEQYF. The CDR3 bases are TGTGCCTCCGGATCCTCGGGAAGCTCCTACGAGCAGTACTTC.

This clone was recorded a few times. The chain combines TRBV5-1 with TRBJ1-3, with D unresolved. Trimming pared 2 bases from V and 0 bases from J, leaving 3 bases between. Germline-derived CDR1 and CDR2 are SGHRS and YFSETQ. This CDR3 comprises 13 residues. The CDR3 DNA reads as TGCGCCAGCAGCTTAAGCTCTGGAAACACCATATATTTT. Encoded protein: CASSLSSGNTIYF.

The chain employs TRBV19 and TRBJ2-1; 7 bases are shared with TRBD2. This CDR3 contains 15 residues. Germline CDR1 and CDR2: LNHDA and SQIVND (reference sequence). Trimming removed 1 base from V and 4 bases from J; junction bases left unmatched: 4. The CDR3 DNA reads as TGTGCCAGTAGTATAGCGGGAGCGGGATACAATGAGCAGTTCTTC. Residues: CASSIAGAGYNEQFF.

The chain has TRBV4-1 and TRBJ2-5, with a weak D call TRBD2 (5 bases). Germline CDR1 is MGHRA and CDR2 is YSYEKL. The CDR3 consists of 14 residues. V dropped 1 base and J dropped 1 base, with 7 bases sitting between them. CDR3 residues: CASSQGGLQETQYF. The CDR3 region has the DNA TGCGCCAGCAGCCAAGGCGGACTCCAAGAGACCCAGTACTTC.

V usage is TRBV28 and J usage is TRBJ2-7; 8 nucleotides align to TRBD1. Germline assignment: CDR1 MDHEN and CDR2 SYDVKM. CDR3 length equals 15 residues. Trimming at V came to 3 bases and at J to 3 bases, leaving 7 bases not matched to a gene. The CDR3 protein is CASSFRGRRDYEQYF. The CDR3 DNA follows: TGTGCCAGCAGTTTCAGGGGGCGAAGGGACTACGAGCAGTACTTC.

The J gene is TRBJ2-1, the V gene TRBV5-1; tentatively, D is TRBD2 (7 bases). The CDR3 consists of 16 residues. V shed 0 bases and J shed 8 bases, with 18 bases lying between them. Germline V lookup: CDR1 SGHRS, CDR2 YFSETQ. CDR3: CASSLAGRGRVYEQFF. DNA for the CDR3: TGCGCCAGCAGCTTGGCGGGAAGGGGGAGGGTCTATGAGCAGTTCTTC.

The chain recombines TRBV2 with TRBJ2-2, with a tentative D call TRBD1 (5 bases). This CDR3 contains 16 residues. Trimming stripped 2 bases from V and 2 bases from J, with 12 bases between. Germline loops: CDR1 SNHLY, CDR2 FYNNEI. The CDR3 coding sequence is TGTGCCAGCAGTGAACTGGCAGGGCCTAACACCGGGGAGCTGTTTTTT. Protein sequence: CASSELAGPNTGELFF.

The chain combines TRBV6-1 with TRBJ2-5; 7 nucleotides match TRBD1. CDR3 length equals 11 residues. Germline-derived CDR1 and CDR2 are MNHNS and SASEGT. CDR3 residues: CDSRDRETQYF. CDR3 nucleotides: TGTGATTCCCGGGACAGAGAGACCCAGTACTTC.

V gene TRBV30 combines with J gene TRBJ2-2; maybe TRBD1 (5 bases). The germline CDR1 and CDR2 sequences are GTSNPN and SVGIG (reference sequence). This CDR3 is 12 amino acids long. V dropped 2 bases and J dropped 7 bases, with 8 bases sitting between them. The CDR3 region is CAWSQGNGELFF. The CDR3 DNA reads TGTGCCTGGAGTCAGGGAAACGGGGAGCTGTTTTTT.

The genes are TRBV6-1 and TRBJ2-7; 7 nucleotides line up with TRBD1. CDR1 and CDR2 (germline): MNHNS, SASEGT. The CDR3 extends over 13 amino acids. Losses at the gene ends were 10 bases for V and 4 bases for J; bases not matched to a gene: 10. DNA of the CDR3: TGTGCCACCTTTGGACAGGACAATTACGAGCAGTACTTC. Translated: CATFGQDNYEQYF.

The CDR3 DNA follows: TGTGCCAGTCGGGGACGGGAGGGAGGGAGTCGCAACACTGAAGCTTTCTTT. It codes for CASRGREGGSRNTEAFF. The chain carries TRBV19 and TRBJ1-1, with D perhaps matching TRBD1 (5 bases). Germline CDR1 and CDR2: LNHDA and SQIVND (reference sequence). V lost 8 bases and J lost 2, with 24 bases in between. This CDR3 is 17 amino acids long.

This rearrangement joins TRBV4-2 to TRBJ2-1; TRBD2 matches 10 bases. Per the germline V gene, CDR1 is LGHNA and CDR2 is YNFKEQ. V lost 1 base to trimming and J lost 4 bases; unmatched junction nucleotides: 7. This CDR3 is built from 17 residues. The CDR3 is CASSQGLAGVGYNEQFF. In nucleotides, the CDR3 is TGTGCCAGCAGCCAAGGGCTAGCGGGAGTAGGTTACAATGAGCAGTTCTTC.